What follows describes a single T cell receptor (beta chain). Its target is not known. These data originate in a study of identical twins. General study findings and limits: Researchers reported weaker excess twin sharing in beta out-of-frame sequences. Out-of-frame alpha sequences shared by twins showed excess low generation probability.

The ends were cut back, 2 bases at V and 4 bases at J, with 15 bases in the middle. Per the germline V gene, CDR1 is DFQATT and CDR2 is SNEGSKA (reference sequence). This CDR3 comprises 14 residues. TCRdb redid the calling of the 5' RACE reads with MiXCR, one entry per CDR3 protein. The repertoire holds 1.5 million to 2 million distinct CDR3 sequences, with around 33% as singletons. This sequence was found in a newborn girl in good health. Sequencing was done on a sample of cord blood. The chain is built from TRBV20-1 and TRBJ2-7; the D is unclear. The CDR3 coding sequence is TGCAGTGCTAGATCGTCTCAGAGACTTTACGAGCAGTACTTC. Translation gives CSARSSQRLYEQYF.